The 19 T cell receptor beta chains below were found in one sample sequenced in a study of blood T cells in healthy people across ages. Using a J-beta primer mix together with a sample-barcoded 5' primer, a second PCR was run for roughly 6 to 11 cycles. TCRdb redid the calling of the 5' RACE reads with MiXCR, one entry per CDR3 protein. The sample lists 1.5 million to 2 million distinct CDR3 sequences, around 40% occurring once. The sequenced material came from blood. These TCRs come from a human donor in good health.

The table lists this clonotype with a few counts. The rearrangement links TRBV6-5 to TRBJ2-7; the D is unclear. V lost 4 bases, J lost 7 bases, and 11 bases lay in between. CDR1 is MNHEY, CDR2 SVGAGI, per germline. The CDR3 spans 12 residues. CDR3 in DNA: TGTGCCAGCAGTTCGCCCCGATGGGAGCAGTACTTC. It encodes CASSSPRWEQYF.

This chain uses TRBV5-1 with TRBJ2-3; a possible D gene is TRBD2 (6 bases). CDR1 is SGHRS, CDR2 YFSETQ, per germline. The CDR3 is 16 amino acids. V lost 1 base and J 4 bases, leaving 16 bases between the germline ends. In nucleotides, the CDR3 is TGCGCCAGCAGCTTGTCTCTGGTCGGAGGGTCAGATACGCAGTATTTT. It specifies CASSLSLVGGSDTQYF. Filled out from reference TRBV5-1 and TRBJ2-3, the complete variable domain reads KAGVTQTPRYLIKTRGQQVTLSCSPISGHRSVSWYQQTPGQGLQFLFEYFSETQRNKGNFPGRFSGRQFSNSRSEMNVSTLELGDSALYLCASSLSLVGGSDTQYFGPGTRLTVL.

The chain has TRBV20-1 and TRBJ2-5; the match to TRBD2 covers 8 bases. J gave up 5 bases and V 0 bases, and 14 bases lay outside the gene matches. CDR1 is DFQATT and CDR2 is SNEGSKA in the germline V gene (reference sequence). The CDR3 length is 17 residues. DNA of the CDR3: TGCAGTGCTAGAGATCCCTCCGGCGCGGGGGGCAGGGAGACCCAGTACTTC. Amino acids: CSARDPSGAGGRETQYF.

The chain couples TRBV5-1 to TRBJ2-7; either TRBD1 or TRBD2 may fit D (5 bases each). There are 14 residues in the CDR3. CDR1 is SGHRS, CDR2 YFSETQ, per germline. Deletions cut 3 bases from V and 4 bases from J, with 14 bases between. DNA of the CDR3: TGCGCCAGCAGCTGGGGGACCAGGGCGTACGAGCAGTACTTC. Protein sequence: CASSWGTRAYEQYF.

The chain couples TRBV7-3 to TRBJ1-2; no firm D call. The germline gives CDR1 SGHTA, CDR2 FQGTGA. Trimming pared 1 base from V and 7 bases from J, leaving 13 bases between. This CDR3 spans 14 amino acids. CDR3 sequence (DNA): TGTGCCAGCAGCTTAAGTGACCAAAGTAGTGGCTACACCTTC. This sequence encodes CASSLSDQSSGYTF.

The rearrangement uses TRBV4-3 and TRBJ2-4; possibly TRBD1 or TRBD2 for D (5 bases each). In germline, CDR1 is LGHNA, CDR2 YSLEER. Trimming removed 1 base from V and 8 bases from J, with 18 bases in between. This CDR3 has 16 residues. CDR3 loop: CASSQVFLGPEDIQYF. The CDR3 region has the DNA TGCGCCAGCAGCCAAGTCTTCCTGGGACCCGAGGACATTCAGTACTTC.

This rearrangement joins TRBV7-9 to TRBJ1-2; tentatively, D is TRBD1 (5 bases). The CDR3 consists of 14 residues. Germline V gene data show CDR1 as SEHNR and CDR2 as FQNEAQ (reference sequence). Trimming took 1 base from V and 5 from J, leaving 11 bases between them. The CDR3 DNA is TGTGCCAGCAGCTTAGTCGCGACAGATTATGGCTACACCTTC. This codes for CASSLVATDYGYTF. The variable domain in full, with the rest retrieved from reference TRBV7-9 and TRBJ1-2, is DTGVSQNPRHKITKRGQNVTFRCDPISEHNRLYWYRQTLGQGPEFLTYFQNEAQLEKSRLLSDRFSAERPKGSFSTLEIQRTEQGDSAMYLCASSLVATDYGYTFGSGTRLTVV.

This clonotype was seen more than once but under ten times. The V and J genes are TRBV28 and TRBJ1-1, with TRBD1 identical over 7 bases. Germline CDR1 is MDHEN and CDR2 is SYDVKM. This CDR3 is 14 amino acids long. Losses at the gene ends were 7 bases for V and 0 bases for J; bases not matched to a gene: 5. The CDR3 protein is CASTSRGMNTEAFF. CDR3 nucleotides: TGTGCCAGCACTTCCAGGGGGATGAACACTGAAGCTTTCTTT.

The chain couples TRBV7-9 to TRBJ2-7, with 10 bases that match TRBD1. The CDR3 contains 17 residues. Trimming removed 1 base from V and 3 bases from J; junction bases left unmatched: 9. Germline V lookup: CDR1 SEHNR, CDR2 FQNEAQ (reference sequence). CDR3 in DNA: TGTGCCAGCAGCTTAGGGGGAGGGGACAGGGGCGACTACGAGCAGTACTTC. It is translated as CASSLGGGDRGDYEQYF.

This clonotype was counted between two and nine times. The chain couples TRBV6-2 or TRBV6-3 to TRBJ2-7; 7 nucleotides align to TRBD1. This CDR3 comprises 15 residues. After removal of 5 bases from V and 0 bases from J, the junction contained 7 bases not matched to a gene. The V gene's germline CDR1 is MNHEY and CDR2 SVGEGT. CDR3 sequence (DNA): TGTGCCAGCAGTCCGACAGGGCTAAGCTCCTACGAGCAGTACTTC. Its protein is CASSPTGLSSYEQYF.

This rearrangement joins TRBV5-5 to TRBJ1-4; 7 nucleotides line up with TRBD1. CDR1 is SGHKS, CDR2 YYEKEE, per germline (reference sequence). The J segment lost 0 bases and the V segment lost 1 base, leaving 3 bases of the junction unmatched. This CDR3 is built from 16 residues. CDR3 sequence (DNA): TGTGCCAGCAGCTTGTGGGGACAGTCAACTAATGAAAAACTGTTTTTT. This translates into CASSLWGQSTNEKLFF.

This chain uses TRBV7-9 with TRBJ1-2; 11 bases match TRBD1. This CDR3 has 17 amino acids. V lost 7 bases, J lost 3 bases, and 13 bases stayed unmatched. Germline V gene sequence: CDR1 SEHNR, CDR2 FQNEAQ (reference sequence). CDR3 region: CASTKTGTGGLHYGYTF. In DNA form, the CDR3 reads TGTGCCAGCACCAAAACCGGGACAGGGGGTCTTCACTATGGCTACACCTTC.

This rearrangement joins TRBV7-2 to TRBJ2-4; TRBD1 agrees at 7 bases. Germline values: CDR1 SGHTA, CDR2 FQGNSA. The length of the CDR3 is 13 residues. V shed 3 bases, J shed 10 bases, and the junction held 6 bases outside the gene matches. The chain's CDR3 is CASSFEQGRIQYF. The CDR3 DNA reads TGTGCCAGCAGCTTCGAACAGGGGAGAATTCAGTACTTC. The whole variable domain, remainder taken from reference TRBV7-2 and TRBJ2-4, is GAGVSQSPSNKVTEKGKDVELRCDPISGHTALYWYRQSLGQGLEFLIYFQGNSAPDKSGLPSDRFSAERTGGSVSTLTIQRTQQEDSAVYLCASSFEQGRIQYFGAGTRLSVL.

This clonotype was found a few times. The V gene is TRBV27, the J gene TRBJ2-7; D tentatively reads TRBD1 or TRBD2 (5 bases each). V gave up 10 bases and J gave up 0 bases, with 13 bases separating them. The CDR3 length is 13 residues. Looked up from germline, CDR1 is MNHEY and CDR2 is SMNVEV (reference sequence). The CDR3 is CATQRDGSYEQYF. CDR3 nucleotides: TGTGCCACCCAGAGGGACGGCTCCTACGAGCAGTACTTC.

This clonotype was picked up a small number of times. V is TRBV6-5 and J is TRBJ2-5; D possibly corresponds to TRBD1 (5 bases). Per germline, CDR1 MNHEY and CDR2 SVGAGI. The V and J ends lost 0 bases and 0 bases respectively, with 8 bases between them. This CDR3 comprises 15 residues. The CDR3 region has the DNA TGTGCCAGCAGTTACTCTTGGGGCAACCAAGAGACCCAGTACTTC. Residues: CASSYSWGNQETQYF.

This clonotype was seen more than once but under ten times. This rearrangement joins TRBV2 to TRBJ2-5; possibly TRBD1 for D (5 bases). The CDR3 runs to 14 residues. Germline V lookup: CDR1 SNHLY, CDR2 FYNNEI. V was clipped by 1 base and J by 1 base, with 7 bases between them. The CDR3 DNA reads TGTGCCAGCAGTGAAGGGGGCCTCCAAGAGACCCAGTACTTC. Protein sequence: CASSEGGLQETQYF.

The chain couples TRBV6-6 to TRBJ1-5; D uncertain. V was pared by 2 bases and J by 1 base, with 6 bases between. Germline CDR1 MNHNY, CDR2 SVGAGI (reference sequence). The CDR3 extends over 14 amino acids. CDR3 DNA: TGTGCCAGCAGTTACGATAGGAGCAATCAGCCCCAGCATTTT. This sequence encodes CASSYDRSNQPQHF.

This clonotype occurred a few times. The gene calls are TRBV12-5 and TRBJ1-5, with 9 bases aligning to TRBD1. V was pared by 5 bases and J by 7 bases, with 6 bases of the junction left unmatched. CDR1 is LGHNT and CDR2 is FRNRAP in the germline V gene. The CDR3 consists of 14 residues. The CDR3 sequence: CASGDGTGRQPQHF. The DNA of the CDR3 is TGTGCTAGTGGTGATGGGACAGGGCGACAGCCCCAGCATTTT.

This clonotype was seen more than once but under ten times. The chain couples TRBV5-1 to TRBJ1-2; D uncertain. The CDR3 spans 14 residues. Germline V gives CDR1 SGHRS, CDR2 YFSETQ. V was clipped by 0 bases and J by 4 bases, with 10 bases between them. DNA for the CDR3: TGCGCCAGCAGCTTGGCTCGGACGGTCTATGGCTACACCTTC. It translates to CASSLARTVYGYTF.